The rows below give T cell receptor beta chains drawn from one sample of a study of blood T cell repertoires in COVID-19. Libraries were prepared by immunoSEQ multiplex PCR; TCRdb keeps only in-frame clonotypes and omits some of them. This table holds approximately 180,000 clones, 70% to 80% found once. Sequences were obtained from PBMCs or T cells enriched from blood (not recorded which). These receptors all stem from a woman between 50 and 59 years old who had recovered from COVID-19. CDR3s include the opening cysteine and the closing phenylalanine or tryptophan. The order of the fields is V gene, D gene, clone size, J gene, CDR3 protein, CDR3 DNA. The D gene is left open where the match is weak. Rows may omit the clone size; those that give it use once, few, many or a size class.

>TRBV5-1|TRBD1|-|TRBJ1-2
CASSTGQGGIHGYTF
TGCGCCAGCAGCACGGGACAGGGTGGGATCCATGGCTACACCTTC
>TRBV14|TRBD1|-|TRBJ2-7
CASSQAGQGIKQYF
TGTGCCAGCAGCCAAGCCGGACAGGGCATAAAGCAGTACTTC
>TRBV28|-|-|TRBJ2-5
CASSLRETQYF
TGTGCCAGCAGTTTACGGGAGACCCAGTACTTC
>TRBV9|TRBD1|-|TRBJ1-6
CASSVRDRDSPLHF
TGTGCCAGCAGCGTCCGGGACAGGGATTCACCCCTCCACTTT
>TRBV4-1|TRBD2|-|TRBJ2-7
CASSPPSGALSYEQYF
TGCGCCAGCAGCCCTCCTAGCGGAGCCCTCTCCTACGAGCAGTACTTC
>TRBV10-3|-|few|TRBJ1-4
CAISELGGREKLFF
TGTGCCATCAGTGAGCTGGGGGGGCGGGAAAAACTGTTTTTT
>TRBV23-1|TRBD1|once|TRBJ2-7
CASTPPGQGDYEQYF
TGCGCCAGCACCCCGCCGGGACAGGGGGACTACGAGCAGTACTTC
>TRBV5-5|-|-|TRBJ2-1
CASSLGPGTHPNEQFF
TGTGCCAGCAGCTTGGGCCCAGGGACTCACCCCAATGAGCAGTTCTTC
>TRBV6-5|TRBD2|few|TRBJ2-7
CASSREGREWYEQYF
TGTGCCAGCAGTCGGGAGGGCAGGGAGTGGTACGAGCAGTACTTC
>TRBV15|-|few|TRBJ1-6
CAADRGKNSPLHF
TGTGCCGCGGATAGGGGAAAAAATTCACCCCTCCACTTT
>TRBV3-1/TRBV3-2|TRBD1|-|TRBJ1-2
CASSVSRDRPYGYTF
TGTGCCAGCAGCGTCAGCCGGGACAGGCCGTATGGCTACACCTTC
>TRBV4-1|TRBD1|few|TRBJ1-4
CASRQTGGSEKLFF
TGCGCCAGCAGGCAGACAGGGGGTAGTGAAAAACTGTTTTTT
>TRBV6-5|-|-|TRBJ2-2
CASSYYGQGGTGELFF
TGTGCCAGCAGTTACTATGGACAGGGAGGGACCGGGGAGCTGTTTTTT
>TRBV10-3|-|once|TRBJ2-7
CAITGLTNGEQYF
TGTGCCATCACCGGACTGACGAACGGCGAGCAGTACTTC
>TRBV5-1|TRBD1|-|TRBJ2-3
CASRNRTGGEDTQYF
TGCGCCAGCAGAAACCGGACAGGGGGAGAAGATACGCAGTATTTT
>TRBV28|-|-|TRBJ1-2
CASSFGGGRHGYTF
TGTGCCAGCAGTTTTGGGGGGGGCCGGCATGGCTACACCTTC
>TRBV28|TRBD2|-|TRBJ2-7
CASSVTSGWSEQYF
TGTGCCAGCAGTGTGACTAGCGGCTGGTCCGAGCAGTACTTC
>TRBV7-3|TRBD1|-|TRBJ2-1
CASSLTDRNEQFF
TGTGCCAGCAGCTTAACGGACAGGAATGAGCAGTTCTTC
>TRBV28|-|-|TRBJ1-5
CASSDSPQPQHF
TGTGCCAGCTCGGACAGCCCTCAGCCCCAGCATTTT
>TRBV14|TRBD1|-|TRBJ2-7
CASSQDTGTANNHEQYF
TGTGCCAGCAGTCAAGATACGGGGACAGCGAATAACCACGAGCAGTACTTC
>TRBV7-3|TRBD1|once|TRBJ2-5
CASSLSELREGTGDGETQYF
TGTGCCAGCAGCTTATCAGAACTCCGGGAAGGGACAGGGGATGGAGAGACCCAGTACTTC
>TRBV3-1/TRBV3-2|-|-|TRBJ1-2
CASSQDWRPGGGYTF
TGTGCCAGCAGCCAAGATTGGAGGCCCGGAGGGGGCTACACCTTC
>TRBV4-2|-|-|TRBJ2-7
CASSQVAGGGSGGAYEQYF
TGTGCCAGCAGCCAAGTCGCCGGGGGCGGGAGTGGTGGGGCCTACGAGCAGTACTTC
>TRBV11-2|-|medium-sized|TRBJ2-1
CASSLNDRGLSYNEQFF
TGTGCCAGCAGCTTAAATGATCGGGGACTCTCCTACAATGAGCAGTTCTTC
>TRBV5-1|-|few|TRBJ2-1
CASSLEGWRTSYNEQFF
TGCGCCAGCAGCTTGGAGGGCTGGCGGACATCTTACAATGAGCAGTTCTTC
>TRBV4-2|-|-|TRBJ2-1
CASSPKQQNSYNEQFF
TGTGCCAGCAGCCCAAAACAGCAAAACTCCTACAATGAGCAGTTCTTC
>TRBV5-3|TRBD2|-|TRBJ2-5
CARSLGAKKRGGKTQYF
TGTGCCAGAAGCTTGGGAGCGAAGAAGCGCGGGGGTAAGACCCAGTACTTC
>TRBV21-1|-|-|TRBJ1-3
CASSPPGEKGNTIYF
TGTGCCAGCAGCCCTCCAGGGGAAAAGGGAAACACCATATATTTT
>TRBV4-1|-|-|TRBJ1-1
CASSQEVGGTNTEAFF
TGCGCCAGCAGCCAAGAGGTTGGGGGGACCAACACTGAAGCTTTCTTT
>TRBV5-4|TRBD1|-|TRBJ2-2
CATAGTGALNTGELFF
TGTGCCACCGCCGGGACAGGGGCCTTGAACACCGGGGAGCTGTTTTTT
>TRBV5-1|TRBD1|-|TRBJ2-7
CASSDRGADEQYF
TGCGCCAGCAGCGACAGGGGGGCGGACGAGCAGTACTTC
>TRBV7-2|TRBD2|-|TRBJ2-7
CASSLFPPTSGPFRAEQYF
TGTGCCAGCAGCTTATTCCCCCCCACTAGCGGGCCTTTTCGAGCCGAGCAGTACTTC
>TRBV6-1|TRBD1|-|TRBJ2-5
CASSAIQGNTQETQYF
TGTGCCAGCAGTGCGATACAGGGGAATACCCAAGAGACCCAGTACTTC